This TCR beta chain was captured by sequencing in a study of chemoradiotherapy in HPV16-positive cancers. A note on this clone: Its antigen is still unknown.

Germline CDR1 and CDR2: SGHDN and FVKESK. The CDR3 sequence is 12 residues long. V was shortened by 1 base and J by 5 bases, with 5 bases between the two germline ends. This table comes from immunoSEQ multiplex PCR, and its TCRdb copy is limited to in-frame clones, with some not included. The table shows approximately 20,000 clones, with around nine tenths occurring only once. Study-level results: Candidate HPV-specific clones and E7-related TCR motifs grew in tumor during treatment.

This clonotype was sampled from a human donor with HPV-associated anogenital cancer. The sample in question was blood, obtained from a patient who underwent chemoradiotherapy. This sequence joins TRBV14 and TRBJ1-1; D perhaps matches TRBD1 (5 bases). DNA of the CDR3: TGTGCCAGCAGCCAAGGGGGGACTGAAGCTTTCTTT. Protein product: CASSQGGTEAFF.